This T cell receptor beta chain was identified during a study of blood T cell repertoires in COVID-19. Study-level information: Material from acute and convalescent COVID-19 was sourced from the United States, Italy and Spain. From T cells, B-cell-depleted T cells, or PBMCs came the material, which was cDNA or gDNA.

Authors' processing steps: Amplification from reference gene primers served as the basis for estimated nucleated cell counts. Method: immunoSEQ multiplex PCR; TCRdb's copy keeps in-frame clones and lacks some. V and J calls and clone size are those listed in that table; D and trimming were worked out from the DNA. This sample has around 39,000 clones; 85% to 90% occur once, and the top ten carry about 12%. Looked up from germline, CDR1 is LNHDA and CDR2 is SQIVND (reference sequence). This CDR3 is 21 amino acids long. The V gene end was trimmed by 5 bases and the J gene end by 0 bases; junction bases not matched to a gene: 14. This clone turned up a few times.

The chain recombines TRBV19 with TRBJ2-1; 15 bases are a match to TRBD2. This sequence was found in a man in his 70s with acute or convalescent COVID-19. Sample: peripheral blood. Here the CDR3 DNA reads TGTGCCAGTAGTTACCCGGGACTAGCGGGAGGCGGCGCCAACTCCTACAATGAGCAGTTCTTC. Amino acid sequence: CASSYPGLAGGGANSYNEQFF.